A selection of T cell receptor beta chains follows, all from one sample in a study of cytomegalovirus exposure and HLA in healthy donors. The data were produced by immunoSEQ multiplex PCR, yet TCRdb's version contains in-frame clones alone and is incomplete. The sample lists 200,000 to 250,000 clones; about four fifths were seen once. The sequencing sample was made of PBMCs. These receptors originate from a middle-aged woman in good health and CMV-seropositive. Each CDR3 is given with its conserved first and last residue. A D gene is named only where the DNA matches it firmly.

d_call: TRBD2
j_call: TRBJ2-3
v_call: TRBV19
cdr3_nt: TGTGCCAGTAGTATCTTCGGGACTAGCGGGAGCACAGATACGCAGTATTTT
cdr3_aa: CASSIFGTSGSTDTQYF

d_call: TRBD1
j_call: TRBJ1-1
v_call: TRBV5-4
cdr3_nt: TGTGCCAGCAGTTCTCCGGGACAGCAAGAAGCTTTCTTT
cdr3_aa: CASSSPGQQEAFF

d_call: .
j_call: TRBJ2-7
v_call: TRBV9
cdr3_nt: TGTGCCAGCAGCGTAGGGACAGAACTTCCCTACGAGCAGTACTTC
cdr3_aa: CASSVGTELPYEQYF

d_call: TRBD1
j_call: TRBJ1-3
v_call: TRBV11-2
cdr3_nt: TGTGCCAGCAGCTCTCACCCCGGACAGGGGTCCGGAAACACCATATATTTT
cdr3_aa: CASSSHPGQGSGNTIYF

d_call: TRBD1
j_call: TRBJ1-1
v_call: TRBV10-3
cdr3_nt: TGTGCCATCAGTGTAGGGCCCCGGACAGGGAACACTGAAGCTTTCTTT
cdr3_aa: CAISVGPRTGNTEAFF

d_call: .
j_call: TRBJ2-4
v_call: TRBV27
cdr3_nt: TGTGCCAGCAGTTCCCCGGGAGTCGCCAAAAACATTCAGTACTTC
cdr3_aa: CASSSPGVAKNIQYF

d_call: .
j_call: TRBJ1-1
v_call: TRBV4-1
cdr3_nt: TGCGCCAGCAGCCAAGATTGGACGGGAGATACTGAAGCTTTCTTT
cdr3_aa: CASSQDWTGDTEAFF

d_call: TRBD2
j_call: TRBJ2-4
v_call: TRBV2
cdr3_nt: TGTGCCAGCAGTGTTACTAGCGGTAAAAACATTCAGTACTTC
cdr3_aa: CASSVTSGKNIQYF

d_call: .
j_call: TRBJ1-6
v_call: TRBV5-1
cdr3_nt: TGCGCCAGCAGCTTGGTGGCCCGGGATTCACCCCTCCACTTT
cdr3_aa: CASSLVARDSPLHF

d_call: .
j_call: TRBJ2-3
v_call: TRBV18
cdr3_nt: TGTGCCAGCTCTCTCAGCACAGATACGCAGTATTTT
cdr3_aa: CASSLSTDTQYF